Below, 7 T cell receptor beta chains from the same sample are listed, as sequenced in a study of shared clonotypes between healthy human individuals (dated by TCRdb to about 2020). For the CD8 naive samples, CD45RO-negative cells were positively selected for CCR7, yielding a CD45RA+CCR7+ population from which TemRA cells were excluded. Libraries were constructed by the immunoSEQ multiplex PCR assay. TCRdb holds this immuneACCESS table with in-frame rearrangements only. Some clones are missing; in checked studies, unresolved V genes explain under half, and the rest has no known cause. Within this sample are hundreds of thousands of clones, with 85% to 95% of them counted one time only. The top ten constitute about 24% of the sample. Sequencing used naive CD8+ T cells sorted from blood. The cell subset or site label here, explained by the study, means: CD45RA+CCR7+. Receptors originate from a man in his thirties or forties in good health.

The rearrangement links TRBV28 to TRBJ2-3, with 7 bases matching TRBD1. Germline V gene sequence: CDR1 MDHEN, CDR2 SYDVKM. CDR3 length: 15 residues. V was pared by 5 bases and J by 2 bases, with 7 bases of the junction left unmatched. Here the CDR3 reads CASSPDRADTDTQYF. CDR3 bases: TGTGCCAGCAGTCCAGACAGGGCAGACACAGATACGCAGTATTTT.

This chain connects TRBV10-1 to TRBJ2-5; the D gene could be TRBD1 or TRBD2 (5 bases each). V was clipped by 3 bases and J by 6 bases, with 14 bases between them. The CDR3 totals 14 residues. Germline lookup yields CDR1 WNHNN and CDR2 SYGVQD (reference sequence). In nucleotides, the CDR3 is TGCGCCAGCAGTGAAGAGATCGGGGCGCAGACCCAGTACTTC. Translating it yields CASSEEIGAQTQYF.

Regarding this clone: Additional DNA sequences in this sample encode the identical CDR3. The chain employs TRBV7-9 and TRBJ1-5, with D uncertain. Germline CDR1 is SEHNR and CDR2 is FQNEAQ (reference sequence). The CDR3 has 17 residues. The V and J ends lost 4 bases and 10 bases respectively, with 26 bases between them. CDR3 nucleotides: TGTGCCAGCAGCTCGACTCAACAAGAGATGCAATCAAGTCCCCAGCATTTT. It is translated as CASSSTQQEMQSSPQHF.

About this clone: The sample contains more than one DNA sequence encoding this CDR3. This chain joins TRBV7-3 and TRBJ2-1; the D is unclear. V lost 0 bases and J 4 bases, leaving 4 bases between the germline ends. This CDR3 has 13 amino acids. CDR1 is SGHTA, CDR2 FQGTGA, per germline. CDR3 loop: CASSLTGYNEQFF. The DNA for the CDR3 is TGTGCCAGCAGCTTAACAGGATACAATGAGCAGTTCTTC. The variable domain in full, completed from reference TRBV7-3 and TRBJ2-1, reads GAGVSQTPSNKVTEKGKYVELRCDPISGHTALYWYRQSLGQGPEFLIYFQGTGAADDSGLPNDRFFAVRPEGSVSTLKIQRTERGDSAVYLCASSLTGYNEQFFGPGTRLTVL.

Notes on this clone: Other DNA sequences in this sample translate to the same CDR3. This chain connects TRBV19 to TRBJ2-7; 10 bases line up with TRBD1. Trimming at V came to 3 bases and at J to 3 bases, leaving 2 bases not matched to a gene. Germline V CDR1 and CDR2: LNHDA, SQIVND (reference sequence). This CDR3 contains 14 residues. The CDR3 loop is CASSIGTGDYEQYF. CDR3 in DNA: TGTGCCAGTAGTATCGGGACAGGGGACTACGAGCAGTACTTC.

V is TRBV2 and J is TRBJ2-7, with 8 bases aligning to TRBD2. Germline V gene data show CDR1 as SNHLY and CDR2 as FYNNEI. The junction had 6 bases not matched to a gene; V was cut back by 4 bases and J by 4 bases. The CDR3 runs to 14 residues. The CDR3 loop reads CASSGAGDAYEQYF. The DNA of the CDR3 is TGTGCCAGCAGTGGAGCGGGAGATGCTTACGAGCAGTACTTC.

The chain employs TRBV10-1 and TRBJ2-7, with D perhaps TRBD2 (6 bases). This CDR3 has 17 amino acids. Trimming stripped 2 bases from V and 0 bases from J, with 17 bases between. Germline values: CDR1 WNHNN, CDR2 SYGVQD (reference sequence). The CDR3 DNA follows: TGCGCCAGCAGTGAGAAGTCCGGCCAGACTAGCTCCTACGAGCAGTACTTC. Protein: CASSEKSGQTSSYEQYF.